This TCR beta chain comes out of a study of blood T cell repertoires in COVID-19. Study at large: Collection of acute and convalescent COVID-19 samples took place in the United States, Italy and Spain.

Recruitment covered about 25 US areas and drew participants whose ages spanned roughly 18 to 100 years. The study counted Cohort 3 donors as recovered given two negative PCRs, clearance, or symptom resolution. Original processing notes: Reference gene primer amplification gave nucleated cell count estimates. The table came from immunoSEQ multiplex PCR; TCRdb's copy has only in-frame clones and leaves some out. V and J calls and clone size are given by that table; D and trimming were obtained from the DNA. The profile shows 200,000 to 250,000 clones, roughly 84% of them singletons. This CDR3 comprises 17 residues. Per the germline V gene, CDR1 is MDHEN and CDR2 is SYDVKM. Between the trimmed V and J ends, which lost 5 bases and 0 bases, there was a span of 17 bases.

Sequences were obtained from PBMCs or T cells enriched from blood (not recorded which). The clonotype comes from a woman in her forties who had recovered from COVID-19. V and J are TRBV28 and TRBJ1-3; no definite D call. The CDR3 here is CASSPPGKTLSGNTIYF. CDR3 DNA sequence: TGTGCCAGCAGTCCCCCCGGGAAGACCCTCTCTGGAAACACCATATATTTT.